This T cell receptor (beta chain) originates from a study of shared clonotypes between healthy human individuals. Germline CDR1 and CDR2: SGHRS and YFSETQ. The CDR3 has 16 amino acids. V was cut by 4 bases and J by 0 bases, with 13 bases left in between. The repertoire was sequenced with immunoSEQ multiplex PCR; TCRdb's copy has only in-frame clones and lacks some. The sample records 850,000 to 1,200,000 clones, about 77% being singletons. This chain links TRBV5-1 with TRBJ2-2; tentatively, D is TRBD2 (5 bases). The sequencing sample was made of memory CD4+ T cells sorted from blood. Subset specified: CD45RA-negative fraction. The sequence was obtained from a man between 18 and 35 years old in good health. CDR3 bases: TGCGCCAGCAGCCCGGGGTGGGCTTCGAACACCGGGGAGCTGTTTTTT. Amino acids: CASSPGWASNTGELFF.